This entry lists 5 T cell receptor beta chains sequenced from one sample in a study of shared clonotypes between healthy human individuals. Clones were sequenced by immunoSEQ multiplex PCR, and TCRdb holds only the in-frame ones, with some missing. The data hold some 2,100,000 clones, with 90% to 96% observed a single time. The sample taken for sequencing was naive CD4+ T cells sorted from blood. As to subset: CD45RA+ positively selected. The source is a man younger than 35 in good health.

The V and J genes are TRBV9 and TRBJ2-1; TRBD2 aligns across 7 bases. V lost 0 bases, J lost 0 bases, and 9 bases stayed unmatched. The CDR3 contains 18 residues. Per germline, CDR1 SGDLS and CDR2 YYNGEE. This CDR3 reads CASSVGAGVTSSYNEQFF. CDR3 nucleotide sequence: TGTGCCAGCAGCGTAGGGGCGGGAGTAACGAGCTCCTACAATGAGCAGTTCTTC.

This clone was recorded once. The CDR3 region has the DNA TGTGCCAGCAGCTTAGCCGGGACTAGCGGATTCTACGAGCAGTACTTC. This codes for CASSLAGTSGFYEQYF. The genes are TRBV7-2 and TRBJ2-7; 11 bases align to TRBD2. J was trimmed by 3 bases and V by 0 bases; bases with no gene match: 4. The germline CDR1 and CDR2 sequences are SGHTA and FQGNSA. This CDR3 spans 16 amino acids.

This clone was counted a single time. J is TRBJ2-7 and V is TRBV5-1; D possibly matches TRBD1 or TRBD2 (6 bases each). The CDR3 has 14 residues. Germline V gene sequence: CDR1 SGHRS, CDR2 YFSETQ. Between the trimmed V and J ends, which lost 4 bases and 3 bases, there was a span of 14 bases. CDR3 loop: CASSPRDTHYEQYF. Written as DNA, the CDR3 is TGCGCCAGCAGCCCGCGGGACACCCACTACGAGCAGTACTTC.

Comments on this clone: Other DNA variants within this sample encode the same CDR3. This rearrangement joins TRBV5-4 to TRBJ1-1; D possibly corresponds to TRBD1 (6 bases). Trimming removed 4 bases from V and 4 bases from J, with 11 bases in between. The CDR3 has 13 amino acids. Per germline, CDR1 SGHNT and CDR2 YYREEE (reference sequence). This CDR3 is CASSKTGGTEAFF. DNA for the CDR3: TGTGCCAGCAGCAAGACAGGTGGCACTGAAGCTTTCTTT.

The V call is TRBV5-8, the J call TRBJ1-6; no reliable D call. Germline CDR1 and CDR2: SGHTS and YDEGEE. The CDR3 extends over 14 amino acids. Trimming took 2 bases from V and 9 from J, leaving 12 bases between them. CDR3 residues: CASSFGRFSSPLHF. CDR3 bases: TGTGCCAGCAGCTTTGGAAGGTTCAGTTCACCCCTCCACTTT.